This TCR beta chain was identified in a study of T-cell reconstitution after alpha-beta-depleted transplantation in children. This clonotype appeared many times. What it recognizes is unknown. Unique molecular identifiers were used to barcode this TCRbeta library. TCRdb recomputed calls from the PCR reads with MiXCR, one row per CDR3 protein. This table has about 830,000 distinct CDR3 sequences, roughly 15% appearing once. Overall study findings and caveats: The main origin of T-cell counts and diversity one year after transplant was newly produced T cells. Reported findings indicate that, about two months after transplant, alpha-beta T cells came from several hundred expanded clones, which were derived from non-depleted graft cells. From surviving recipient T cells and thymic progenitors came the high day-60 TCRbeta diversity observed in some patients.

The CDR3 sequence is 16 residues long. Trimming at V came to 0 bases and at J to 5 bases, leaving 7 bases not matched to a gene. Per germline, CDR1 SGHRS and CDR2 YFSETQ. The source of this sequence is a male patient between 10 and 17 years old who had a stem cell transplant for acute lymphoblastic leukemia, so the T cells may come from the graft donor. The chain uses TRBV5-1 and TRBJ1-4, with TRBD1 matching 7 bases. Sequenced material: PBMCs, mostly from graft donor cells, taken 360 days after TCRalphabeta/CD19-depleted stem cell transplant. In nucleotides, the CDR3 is TGCGCCAGCAGCTTGGCCGGGGGACAGAGCAATGAAAAACTGTTTTTT. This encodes CASSLAGGQSNEKLFF.